The sequence of this T cell receptor beta chain was determined in a study of radiation and T cells in renal cell carcinoma. CDR3 length: 13 amino acids. Germline CDR1 reads SQVTM; CDR2 reads ANQGSEA. V lost 7 bases to trimming and J lost 0 bases, with 12 bases between them. For this clone: Its antigen is unknown.

Time point meaning: blood 2 weeks post-SBRT. Treatment in this sample: 15 Gy SBRT to primary tumor, nephrectomy 4 weeks later. Clones were sequenced by immunoSEQ multiplex PCR, and TCRdb holds only the in-frame ones, with some missing. The table shows more than 20,000 clones, with more than 65% occurring only once. Study results and caveats: In blood, top tumor clones expanded by 2 weeks, shrinking by 4.

Specimen: blood, collected from a patient whose treatment included radiotherapy and nephrectomy. The source is a man between 60 and 75 years old with renal cell carcinoma. This chain connects TRBV29-1 to TRBJ1-1, with a possible D match to TRBD1 (5 bases). The CDR3 region has the DNA TGCAGCGCCTCGACGGGACTGAACACTGAAGCTTTCTTT. It encodes CSASTGLNTEAFF.